This T cell receptor (beta chain) emerged from a study of neurological immune-mediated disorders. V was trimmed by 0 bases and J by 0 bases, leaving 15 bases between them. Looked up from germline, CDR1 is SGHTA and CDR2 is FQGNSA. The CDR3 spans 18 residues. TCRdb reprocessed the 5' RACE reads via MiXCR and lists one record per CDR3 protein. The sample holds some 65,000 distinct CDR3 sequences, 3.5% to 5% seen once. This clonotype was counted at least ten times. Material: PBMCs. The TCR originated in a man between 50 and 59 years old with multiple sclerosis. V gene TRBV7-2 combines with J gene TRBJ2-1; D may correspond to TRBD1 or TRBD2 (7 bases each). The CDR3 spells CASSLAPGGGSSYNEQFF. The CDR3 DNA is TGTGCCAGCAGCTTAGCCCCAGGGGGGGGGAGCTCCTACAATGAGCAGTTCTTC.